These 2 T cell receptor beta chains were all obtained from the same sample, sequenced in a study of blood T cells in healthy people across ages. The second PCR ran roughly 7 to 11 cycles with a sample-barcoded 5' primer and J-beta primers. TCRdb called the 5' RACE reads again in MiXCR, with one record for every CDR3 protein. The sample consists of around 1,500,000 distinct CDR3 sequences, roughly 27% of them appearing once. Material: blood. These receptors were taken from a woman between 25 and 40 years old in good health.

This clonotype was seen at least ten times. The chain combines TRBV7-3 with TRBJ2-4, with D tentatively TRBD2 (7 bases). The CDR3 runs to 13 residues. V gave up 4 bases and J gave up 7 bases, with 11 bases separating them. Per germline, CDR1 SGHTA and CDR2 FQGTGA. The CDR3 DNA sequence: TGTGCCAGCAGCTCAGGGGAGGGGAACATTCAGTACTTC. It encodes CASSSGEGNIQYF.

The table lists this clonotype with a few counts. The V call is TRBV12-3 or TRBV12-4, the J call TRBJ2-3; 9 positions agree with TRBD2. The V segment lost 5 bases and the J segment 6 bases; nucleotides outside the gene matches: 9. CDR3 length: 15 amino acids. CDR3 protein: CASSPLAGVVDTQYF. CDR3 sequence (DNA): TGTGCCAGCAGTCCACTAGCGGGTGTCGTCGATACGCAGTATTTT.